The next 26 T cell receptor beta chains were all read from a single sample in a study of blood T cell repertoires in COVID-19. Only in-frame clones appear in the TCRdb table, and some are missing; sequencing was by immunoSEQ multiplex PCR. The data contain just over 250,000 clones, about 87% of them singletons. Sequenced sample: peripheral blood. The receptors stem from a man aged 55-75 years who had recovered from COVID-19.

The chain links TRBV10-3 to TRBJ1-1; 8 nucleotides agree with TRBD1. From germline, CDR1 is ENHRY and CDR2 SYGVKD. The length of the CDR3 is 15 residues. With 0 bases clipped from V and 4 bases from J, the junction kept 4 bases outside the gene matches. The DNA for the CDR3 is TGTGCCATCAGTGAGTCCGCAGGGGGCGTCACTGAAGCTTTCTTT. This codes for CAISESAGGVTEAFF.

This rearrangement joins TRBV9 to TRBJ2-1; the match to TRBD2 covers 12 bases. The V and J ends lost 0 bases and 6 bases, in that order; junction bases with no gene match: 4. The CDR3 sequence is 16 residues long. Germline V gene lookup returns CDR1 SGDLS and CDR2 YYNGEE. DNA for the CDR3: TGTGCCAGCAGCGTAGGGGCTAGCGGGGGGGCCAATGAGCAGTTCTTC. Its protein product is CASSVGASGGANEQFF.

The chain carries TRBV5-1 and TRBJ1-1, with 8 bases lining up with TRBD1. The germline V gene encodes CDR1 SGHRS and CDR2 YFSETQ. This CDR3 spans 16 amino acids. Trimming at V came to 6 bases and at J to 1 base, leaving 11 bases not matched to a gene. The CDR3 spells CASIAGGQGRNTEAFF. Written as DNA, the CDR3 is TGCGCCAGCATCGCAGGTGGACAGGGTAGGAACACTGAAGCTTTCTTT.

DNA of the CDR3: TGTGCCAGTAGTATCCGCGGGACTGGGGCCAACGTCCTGACTTTC. It codes for CASSIRGTGANVLTF. The rearrangement joins TRBV19 to TRBJ2-6; TRBD2 might be the D (6 bases). The ends were cut back, 3 bases at V and 2 bases at J, with 8 bases in the middle. Germline CDR1 is LNHDA and CDR2 is SQIVND (reference sequence). This CDR3 is built from 15 residues.

The chain carries TRBV5-6 and TRBJ2-3; TRBD2 aligns across 7 bases. The CDR3 spans 16 residues. Germline V CDR1 and CDR2: SGHDT, YYEEEE. Trimming at V came to 2 bases and at J to 0 bases, leaving 6 bases not matched to a gene. CDR3 loop: CASSFQPGLSTDTQYF. The CDR3 bases are TGTGCCAGCAGCTTCCAACCGGGACTAAGCACAGATACGCAGTATTTT.

The chain is built from TRBV5-6 and TRBJ1-3; D not resolved. Per germline, CDR1 SGHDT and CDR2 YYEEEE. The V end was cut by 4 bases, the J end by 0 bases, with 8 bases between. The length of the CDR3 is 14 residues. The CDR3 nucleotides are TGTGCCAGCAGCCGATGGAGCTCTGGAAACACCATATATTTT. It yields the protein CASSRWSSGNTIYF.

CDR3: CASNYRTGSSTEAFF. DNA for the CDR3: TGTGCCAGCAACTACCGAACGGGAAGCAGCACTGAAGCTTTCTTT. V and J are TRBV7-9 and TRBJ1-1, with D unclear. The germline CDR1 and CDR2 sequences are SEHNR and FQNEAQ (reference sequence). The V end was cut by 7 bases, the J end by 4 bases, with 19 bases between. The CDR3 has 15 residues.

V and J are TRBV5-1 and TRBJ2-1, with TRBD1 as a possible D gene (7 bases). The CDR3 has 14 amino acids. The germline gives CDR1 SGHRS, CDR2 YFSETQ. The V end lost 0 bases, the J end lost 8 bases, and 12 bases lay between the germline ends. CDR3 protein: CASSLGARGDEQFF. The CDR3, as DNA: TGCGCCAGCAGCTTGGGGGCCAGGGGGGATGAGCAGTTCTTC.

As for this clone: The junction departs from germline at one end; a sequencing error may be responsible. The chain joins TRBV19 to TRBJ2-7, with D unresolved. The V gene's germline CDR1 is LNHDA and CDR2 SQIVND (reference sequence). This CDR3 is 9 amino acids long. CDR3 sequence reads: CASSRAPRF. DNA for the CDR3: TGTGCCAGTAGTAGGGCTCCCCGGTTC. Using reference TRBV19 and TRBJ2-7 for the parts outside the CDR3, the full variable domain is DGGITQSPKYLFRKEGQNVTLSCEQNLNHDAMYWYRQDPGQGLRLIYYSQIVNDFQKGDIAEGYSVSREKKESFPLTVTSAQKNPTAFYLCASSRAPRFGPGTRLTVT.

The chain is built from TRBV2 and TRBJ2-3, with D perhaps matching TRBD2 (5 bases). The CDR3 totals 15 residues. The V end was cut by 6 bases, the J end by 3 bases, with 16 bases between. Per germline, CDR1 SNHLY and CDR2 FYNNEI. The CDR3 DNA follows: TGTGCCAGCAGCAACCTAGCCGCCTTAACAGATACGCAGTATTTT. Residues: CASSNLAALTDTQYF.

V is TRBV19 and J is TRBJ1-1; TRBD1 agrees at 10 bases. The J segment lost 6 bases and the V segment lost 10 bases, leaving 5 bases of the junction unmatched. Per germline, CDR1 LNHDA and CDR2 SQIVND (reference sequence). The CDR3 has 12 amino acids. This chain's CDR3 is CATRDRGAEAFF. Here the CDR3 DNA reads TGTGCCACCCGGGACAGGGGAGCTGAAGCTTTCTTT.

The CDR3 region has the DNA TGTGCCAGCAGTTACTCGAAGAGCCTCCACACAGATACGCAGTATTTT. It is translated as CASSYSKSLHTDTQYF. The V and J genes are TRBV6-6 and TRBJ2-3, with D unclear. From germline, CDR1 is MNHNY and CDR2 SVGAGI (reference sequence). V lost 0 bases to trimming and J lost 2 bases, with 12 bases between them. This CDR3 spans 16 amino acids.

In nucleotides, the CDR3 is TGTGCCAGCAGCACCCGACAGGGAGTAGTCGGGGAGCTGTTTTTT. Its translation: CASSTRQGVVGELFF. The chain couples TRBV7-2 to TRBJ2-2; TRBD1 aligns across 7 bases. The CDR3 is 15 amino acids. The germline V gene has CDR1 SGHTA and CDR2 FQGNSA. Trimming at V came to 5 bases and at J to 7 bases, leaving 10 bases not matched to a gene.

The CDR3 loop is CATRPGTRRTGELFF. The CDR3 nucleotides read TGTGCCACCAGGCCCGGGACTAGACGCACCGGGGAGCTGTTTTTT. This chain connects TRBV15 to TRBJ2-2, with TRBD2 matching over 8 bases. Germline CDR1 reads LNHNV; CDR2 reads YYDKDF (reference sequence). The CDR3 consists of 15 residues. V lost 6 bases and J lost 4; bases outside the gene matches: 7.

CDR3: CASSFRQGGYTF. As DNA, the CDR3 is TGTGCCAGCAGCTTTAGACAGGGCGGCTACACCTTC. The V call is TRBV5-6, the J call TRBJ1-2; 7 bases agree with TRBD1. The germline CDR1 and CDR2 sequences are SGHDT and YYEEEE. The CDR3 length is 12 residues. V was clipped by 2 bases and J by 8 bases; unmatched bases: 3.

The chain uses TRBV5-1 and TRBJ2-7, with D possibly being TRBD1 (6 bases). Between the trimmed V and J ends, which lost 0 bases and 0 bases, there was a span of 10 bases. Looked up from germline, CDR1 is SGHRS and CDR2 is YFSETQ. The CDR3 is 15 residues long. The CDR3 coding sequence is TGCGCCAGCAGCTTGGCTGGACAGAGCTCCTACGAGCAGTACTTC. It yields the protein CASSLAGQSSYEQYF.

The chain combines TRBV27 with TRBJ2-1; no reliable D call. Germline CDR1 reads MNHEY; CDR2 reads SMNVEV (reference sequence). The CDR3 has 15 amino acids. V was pared by 0 bases and J by 7 bases, with 13 bases between. For the CDR3, the DNA is TGTGCCAGCAGTTTATCGAGATCCCCTGAGAATGAGCAGTTCTTC. Its protein product is CASSLSRSPENEQFF.

The J gene is TRBJ1-5, the V gene TRBV12-3 or TRBV12-4; 8 nucleotides line up with TRBD1. This CDR3 contains 12 residues. J gave up 12 bases and V 3 bases, and 4 bases lay outside the gene matches. CDR3 sequence reads: CASSFRDRNQHF. The CDR3 DNA is TGTGCCAGCAGTTTTCGGGACAGGAACCAGCATTTT.

This clone was detected a few times. The rearrangement uses TRBV3-1 (or the pseudogene TRBV3-2) and TRBJ2-1; 8 bases are a match to TRBD2. The CDR3 totals 13 residues. Per germline, CDR1 LGHDT and CDR2 YNNKEL (reference sequence). Trimming at V came to 4 bases and at J to 8 bases, leaving 4 bases not matched to a gene. DNA for the CDR3: TGTGCCAGCAGCCCGGGGGGGAGTGATGAGCAGTTCTTC. The encoded protein is CASSPGGSDEQFF.

The chain combines TRBV4-2 with TRBJ2-3; 13 bases map to TRBD2. The CDR3 has 17 amino acids. Germline values: CDR1 LGHNA, CDR2 YNFKEQ. With 1 base clipped from V and 4 bases from J, the junction kept 5 bases outside the gene matches. CDR3 sequence: CASSQGVTSGGADTQYF. CDR3 nucleotides: TGTGCCAGCAGCCAAGGGGTCACTAGCGGGGGGGCAGATACGCAGTATTTT.

The gene calls are TRBV9 and TRBJ2-1; the match to TRBD2 covers 9 bases. The germline V gene has CDR1 SGDLS and CDR2 YYNGEE. With V trimmed by 4 bases and J by 5 bases, 19 bases remained unmatched. This CDR3 comprises 19 residues. The CDR3 DNA reads TGTGCCAGCAGCTCCAGGGTGGCCAGCGGGGGGAGAGTGGACAATGAGCAGTTCTTC. Amino acids: CASSSRVASGGRVDNEQFF.

The rearrangement links TRBV7-3 to TRBJ2-1; tentatively, D is TRBD2 (6 bases). CDR1 and CDR2 from the germline V gene are SGHTA and FQGTGA. The V gene lost 5 bases and the J gene lost 5 bases, with 19 bases spanning the gap. CDR3 size: 16 residues. In nucleotides, the CDR3 is TGTGCCAGCAGCCCCCTCGTGGGACTCTACCACAATGAGCAGTTCTTC. Protein product: CASSPLVGLYHNEQFF.

This chain uses TRBV7-6 with TRBJ2-1, with TRBD2 identical over 11 bases. Germline V gene data show CDR1 as SGHVS and CDR2 as FNYEAQ. V was clipped by 3 bases and J by 4 bases; unmatched bases: 5. This CDR3 comprises 16 residues. For the CDR3, the DNA is TGTGCCAGCAGCTTGACGGGACTAGCGGCTTACAATGAGCAGTTCTTC. Translated: CASSLTGLAAYNEQFF.

The rearrangement uses TRBV7-6 and TRBJ2-5, with 13 bases fitting TRBD2. The junction had 8 bases not matched to a gene; V was cut back by 3 bases and J by 4 bases. Germline-derived CDR1 and CDR2 are SGHVS and FNYEAQ. The CDR3 length is 17 residues. The CDR3, as DNA: TGTGCCAGCAGCTTTACTAGCGGGGGGGGCGGACTAGAGACCCAGTACTTC. Protein sequence: CASSFTSGGGGLETQYF.

This clone appeared a few times. The rearrangement uses TRBV6-2 or TRBV6-3 and TRBJ1-5; a possible D gene is TRBD1 (6 bases). Deletions cut 6 bases from V and 3 bases from J, with 15 bases between. The CDR3 loop spans 15 amino acids. CDR1 MNHEY and CDR2 SVGEGT come from the germline V gene. The CDR3 DNA reads as TGTGCCAGCAGCCCGGGACACCACTACAATCAGCCCCAGCATTTT. It yields the protein CASSPGHHYNQPQHF.

The J gene is TRBJ1-1, the V gene TRBV27; D is perhaps TRBD1 (5 bases). The CDR3 is 13 residues long. Germline V CDR1 and CDR2: MNHEY, SMNVEV (reference sequence). Trimming removed 5 bases from V and 4 bases from J, with 11 bases in between. The CDR3 spells CASSHGGGTEAFF. In DNA form, the CDR3 reads TGTGCCAGCAGTCACGGGGGGGGCACTGAAGCTTTCTTT.